The next 7 T cell receptor beta chains were all read from a single sample in a study of CD8+ T cells in alopecia areata. Pooled cutaneous lymph node cells were sorted using CD4, CD8alpha, NKG2D, NKG2ACE and other markers. RNA extraction was followed by reverse transcription into cDNA, which acted as the sequencing template. Profiling relied on immunoSEQ multiplex PCR, and the TCRdb table lists in-frame clones only, not all of them. The sample has more than 250,000 clones, none seen only once; the top ten hold 0.9% to 1.5%. The specimen was CD4+ T cells sorted from a lymph node. These receptors all stem from a C3H/HeJ mouse with alopecia areata. This strain's MHC haplotype is H2-k.

This clone was detected only a few times. The genes and germline here are from mouse. Read data end 4 residues before the CDR3 end; the end is taken from the germline J gene. The chain is built from TRBV31 and TRBJ2-3, with D tentatively TRBD2 (6 bases). The CDR3 runs to 14 residues. V lost 4 bases and J lost 0, with 11 bases in between. Germline CDR1 and CDR2: GKSSPN and SITVG. CDR3 DNA, as far as it was read: TGTGCCTGGAATGGGGGAACTAGTGCAGAA. Protein product: CAWNGGTSAE. The complete CDR3 reads CAWNGGTSAETLYF.

This clone was counted between two and nine times. Here the gene names and germline are mouse. The read falls 4 residues short of the CDR3 end, and the missing part is taken from the germline J gene. The sample contains more than one DNA sequence encoding this CDR3. V gene TRBV31 combines with J gene TRBJ2-5; 7 nucleotides align to TRBD2. Germline CDR1 and CDR2: GKSSPN and SITVG. The CDR3 length is 14 residues. V dropped 1 base and J dropped 3; count of bases not matched to a gene: 4. CDR3 amino acids: CAWSPGTVQDTQYF. The sequenced CDR3 bases are TGTGCCTGGAGTCCCGGGACTGTTCAAGAC.

This clone was detected a few times. Germline and genes: mouse. From the germline J gene comes the end of the CDR3, since the read stops 4 residues before it. Distinct nucleotide sequences in the sample also encode this CDR3. The chain carries TRBV1 and TRBJ2-1, with 12 bases that match TRBD1. Per the germline V gene, CDR1 is NSQYPW and CDR2 is LRSPGD (reference sequence). The trim removed 3 bases at V and 4 bases at J, leaving 1 base unmatched. This CDR3 comprises 15 residues. The CDR3 bases that were read are TGCACCTGCAGTGCGGGACAGGGGGCTTATGCT. It is translated as CTCSAGQGAYA. The entire CDR3 sequence reads CTCSAGQGAYAEQFF.

As concerns this clone: Mouse gene names apply. The read ends 4 residues shy of where the CDR3 ends; the end is completed using the germline J gene. The rearrangement links TRBV5 to TRBJ2-7, with 7 bases matching TRBD1. J lost 0 bases, V lost 2 bases, and 4 bases had no gene match. The V gene's germline CDR1 is LGHNA and CDR2 YNLKQL (reference sequence). CDR3 size: 15 residues. Incomplete CDR3 DNA: TGTGCCAGCAGCCAACTCCGGGACAGCTCCTAT. This encodes CASSQLRDSSY. The full CDR3 sequence reads CASSQLRDSSYEQYF.

This clone was counted only a few times. All gene names here are mouse names. Read sequence stops 4 residues before the CDR3 end, and the germline J gene provides the missing end. The chain is built from TRBV19 and TRBJ2-2; D is possibly TRBD1 (6 bases). V shed 5 bases and J shed 4 bases, with 12 bases lying between them. This CDR3 spans 14 amino acids. Looked up from germline, CDR1 is FNHDT and CDR2 is SITEND (reference sequence). The CDR3 region is CASRHRAGTGQLYF. CDR3 DNA (partial): TGTGCCAGCAGGCACAGGGCCGGCACCGGG. Together with reference TRBV19 and TRBJ2-2, the CDR3 gives the full variable domain: GGIITQTPKFLIGQEGQKLTLKCQQNFNHDTMYWYRQDSGKGLRLIYYSITENDLQKGDLSEGYDASREKKSSFSLTVTSAQKNEMAVFLCASRHRAGTGQLYFGEGSKLTVL.

This clone was detected a few times. Gene labels here are mouse ones. The read terminates 4 residues ahead of where the CDR3 ends, so the germline J gene completes it. This chain joins TRBV1 and TRBJ2-5; 9 positions match TRBD1. Germline trimming cut 4 bases from V and 0 bases from J; bases unmatched to any gene: 11. This CDR3 has 18 amino acids. Germline assignment: CDR1 NSQYPW and CDR2 LRSPGD (reference sequence). The CDR3 spells CTCSGSRDRVLNQDTQYF. The part of the CDR3 DNA that was read is TGCACCTGCAGTGGTTCCCGGGACAGGGTCCTTAACCAAGAC.

Only a few counts were recorded for this clone. Gene labels here are mouse ones. Sequencing ends 4 residues short of the CDR3 end; the germline J gene provides the rest. This sample also contains other DNA sequences that code for the same CDR3. The rearrangement joins TRBV12-1 to TRBJ2-4, with D possibly matching TRBD2 (6 bases). Trimming removed 0 bases at V and 0 bases at J, with 9 bases between. The germline gives CDR1 SGHSN, CDR2 HYEKVE. The CDR3 is made up of 15 amino acids. This chain's CDR3 is CASSLVGGSQNTLYF. The sequenced CDR3 bases are TGTGCCAGCTCTCTCGTTGGGGGAAGTCAAAAC. Filled out from reference TRBV12-1 and TRBJ2-4, the complete variable domain reads DSGVVQSPRHIIKEKGGRSVLTCIPISGHSNVVWYQQTLGKELKFLIQHYEKVERDKGFLPSRFSVQQFDDYHSEMNMSALELEDSAMYFCASSLVGGSQNTLYFGAGTRLSVL.